This T cell receptor (beta chain) is from a study of T-cell memory formation after mild COVID-19. Notes on the study in general: Researchers could not confirm that second-wave clones peaking on day 37 targeted SARS-CoV-2. Certain responding clones were present in pre-infection memory, suggesting participation of cross-reactive memory. From day 15 to 85, contracting clones were balanced between CD4 and CD8, whereas later expanders leaned toward CD4+.

Sample barcodes and UMIs were carried by the TCR alpha and TCR beta cDNA libraries that 5'RACE generated with constant-segment primers. TCRdb reanalysed the 5' RACE reads using MiXCR and keeps one entry per CDR3 protein. The sample holds roughly 190,000 distinct CDR3 sequences; under 30% are singletons and the top ten take roughly 11%. Remarks on this clonotype: No antigen is known for it.

The specimen sequenced was PBMCs or a T cell subset sorted from them (not recorded which). The clonotype was recovered from an adult woman who had mild COVID-19 (a few samples of this study predate the infection). Cell type and time point are not known.

The CDR3 sequence is CASRSAGGYYEQYF. The CDR3 coding sequence is TGTGCCAGCAGGTCAGCGGGGGGCTACTACGAGCAGTACTTC. The chain links TRBV7-9 to TRBJ2-7, with 9 bases fitting TRBD2. Trimming took 6 bases from V and 3 from J; bases not matched to a gene: 6. CDR1 is SEHNR, CDR2 FQNEAQ, per germline (reference sequence). The CDR3 runs 14 residues.